Sequencing of this T cell receptor beta chain was carried out in a study of blood T cell repertoires in COVID-19. Turning to the study itself: Collection of acute and convalescent COVID-19 samples took place in the United States, Italy and Spain.

Categorization into cohorts depended on clinical history that participants reported. Exposed study participants had met a COVID-19 case within 2 weeks before entry. TCRdb's copy holds only in-frame clones and misses some; the assay was immunoSEQ multiplex PCR. The sample contains 210,000 or so clones, 83% of which appear only once. The sample holds one count of this clone. Trimming took 0 bases from V and 4 from J, leaving 20 bases between them. This CDR3 comprises 18 residues. The germline V gene has CDR1 MNHEY and CDR2 SVGEGT. The chain is built from TRBV6-2 or TRBV6-3 and TRBJ2-3; D perhaps matches TRBD2 (6 bases). The sample consisted of PBMCs or T cells enriched from blood (not recorded which). The TCR was taken from a woman in her forties or fifties who had been exposed to COVID-19. In nucleotides, the CDR3 is TGTGCCAGCAGTTACTCGAGCGGGTTCGGGGGAGGTGCAGATACGCAGTATTTT. This gives the protein CASSYSSGFGGGADTQYF.